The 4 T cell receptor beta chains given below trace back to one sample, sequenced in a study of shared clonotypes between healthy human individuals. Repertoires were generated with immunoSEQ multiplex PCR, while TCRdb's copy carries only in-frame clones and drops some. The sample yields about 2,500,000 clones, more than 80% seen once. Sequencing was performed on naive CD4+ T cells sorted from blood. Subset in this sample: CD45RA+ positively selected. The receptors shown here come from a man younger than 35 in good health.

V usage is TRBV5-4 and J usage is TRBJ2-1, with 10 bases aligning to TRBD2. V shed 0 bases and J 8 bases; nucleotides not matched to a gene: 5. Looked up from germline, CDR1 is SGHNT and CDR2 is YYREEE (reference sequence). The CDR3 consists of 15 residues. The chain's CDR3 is CASSLVLAGVDEQFF. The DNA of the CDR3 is TGTGCCAGCAGCTTGGTTCTAGCGGGAGTGGATGAGCAGTTCTTC.

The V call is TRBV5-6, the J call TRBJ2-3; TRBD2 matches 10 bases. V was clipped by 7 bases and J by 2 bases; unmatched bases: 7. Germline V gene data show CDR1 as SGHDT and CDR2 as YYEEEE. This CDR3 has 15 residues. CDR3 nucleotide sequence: TGTGCCAGCTTTCAGCGGGGGGGTTACACAGATACGCAGTATTTT. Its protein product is CASFQRGGYTDTQYF. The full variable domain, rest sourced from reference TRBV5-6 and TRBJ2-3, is DAGVTQSPTHLIKTRGQQVTLRCSPKSGHDTVSWYQQALGQGPQFIFQYYEEEERQRGNFPDRFSGHQFPNYSSELNVNALLLGDSALYLCASFQRGGYTDTQYFGPGTRLTVL.

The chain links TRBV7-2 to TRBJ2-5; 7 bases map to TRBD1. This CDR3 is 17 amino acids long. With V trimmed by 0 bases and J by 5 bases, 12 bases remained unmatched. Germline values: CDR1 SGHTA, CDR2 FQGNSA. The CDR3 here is CASSLAGAGGARETQYF. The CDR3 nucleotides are TGTGCCAGCAGCTTAGCGGGGGCAGGGGGAGCCAGGGAGACCCAGTACTTC.

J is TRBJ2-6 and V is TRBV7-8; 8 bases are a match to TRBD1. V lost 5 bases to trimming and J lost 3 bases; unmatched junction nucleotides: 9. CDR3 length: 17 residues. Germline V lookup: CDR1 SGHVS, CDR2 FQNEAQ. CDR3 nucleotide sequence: TGTGCCAGCAGCACAGCGGCAGGGGGCTTTGGGGCCAACGTCCTGACTTTC. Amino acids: CASSTAAGGFGANVLTF.